This T cell receptor (beta chain) comes out of a study of cytomegalovirus exposure and HLA in healthy donors. Findings and limits, study-wide: Most likely, a cluster of highly shared sequence variants arose as a sequencing artifact.

The germline CDR1 and CDR2 sequences are SNHLY and FYNNEI. The length of the CDR3 is 13 residues. Trimming at V came to 5 bases and at J to 5 bases, leaving 5 bases not matched to a gene. The PCR used 60 Vbeta and 13 Jbeta primers. Profiled with immunoSEQ multiplex PCR; TCRdb holds only in-frame clones, not every one. This sample contains 100,000 to 150,000 clones. About this clone: Antigen specificity is unknown.

The chain links TRBV2 to TRBJ2-7; 8 bases agree with TRBD2. The specimen sequenced was PBMCs. The TCR comes from a man aged 25 to 40 in good health and CMV-seronegative. The CDR3: CASSNGRGDEQYF. CDR3 nucleotides: TGTGCCAGCAGTAACGGGAGGGGGGACGAGCAGTACTTC.